This TCR beta chain was sequenced for a study of blood T cell repertoires in COVID-19 (dated by TCRdb to 2020 to 2021). Describing the broader study: Samples from collaborators originated in the United States, Italy and Spain and spanned both the acute and convalescent phases of COVID-19. The repertoires were released in a freely available public database meant as a resource for research on the immune response to SARS-CoV-2. The sample metadata nearly always contained a de-identified subject ID, COVID-19 status, age in years and sex. The dataset comprised deeply sampled blood TCRbeta repertoires from subjects exposed to, actively infected with, or recovered from COVID-19. Where HLA class I and class II types were available, the types were taken from metadata supplied by the sample provider, not from assay-based typing. The material from the prospective study consisted of cDNA or gDNA derived from T cells, B-cell-depleted T cells, or PBMCs. The samples were drawn from the first 160 participants of the ongoing ImmuneRACE study and from 950 to 1,500 subjects provided by 6 global collaborators. Overall study outcomes, separate from this receptor: The quantity of clinical and demographic metadata differed by source and by participant and was supplied without curation.

TCRbeta CDR3 regions were amplified from genomic DNA using the immunoSEQ Assay, a bias-controlled multiplex PCR. The source study handled its data this way. The number of nucleated cells in each sample was estimated from the amplification of reference gene primers within the assay. To quantify the absolute abundance of each unique TCRbeta CDR3 rearrangement, sequence reads were collapsed and filtered. For each sample, productive Simpson clonality was calculated as the square root of Simpson's diversity index over productive rearrangements. Sourced from immuneACCESS, this table was stored by TCRdb with only in-frame sequences that have V and J called. A share of the clones is absent; for the studies checked, an unresolved V gene accounts for under half, and the remainder has no known explanation. The V and J calls and the clone size are those of that table, but D and trimming were determined from the DNA. The sample includes some 300,000 clones, with roughly 88% observed a single time. The biggest ten clones account for about 1% of the sample.

This clone was found once. Its antigen target is currently unknown. Per-nucleotide qualities are absent, and no much larger clonotype sits a single base away. Enrolling through a virtual design, the prospective study's participants ranged in age from about 18 to 89 years and lived across 24 United States geographic areas. In the prospective study, participants were assigned to cohorts based on the clinical history participants reported in a screening survey and a study questionnaire. For ImmuneRACE Cohort 3, a participant was defined as recovered based on two consecutive negative NP/OP PCR tests, clearance by a healthcare professional, or resolution of symptoms. Mobile phlebotomists in the prospective study collected whole blood, serum and a nasopharyngeal or oropharyngeal swab from every participant. Prospective study participants could optionally give additional blood draws and questionnaires over an approximately two-month period. Blood samples from the prospective study were shipped frozen or at room temperature prior to DNA extraction.

The CDR3 goes from the cysteine to the phenylalanine over 20 residues. Of all the DNA, just the CDR3 is kept, 60 bases in frame from base 1. The chain employs TRBV21-1 and TRBJ1-5; the listed D gene, TRBD1, was not tested against the DNA. TRBV21-1 constitutes a pseudogene. Sequencing was done on a sample of PBMCs or T cells enriched from blood (not recorded which). This clonotype was obtained from a woman younger than 45 who had recovered from COVID-19. For the CDR3, the sequence is CASSSWTGTPDTYSNQPQHF. The DNA reads TGTGCCAGCAGCTCCTGGACAGGGACTCCTGACACGTATAGCAATCAGCCCCAGCATTTT.